The T cell receptor (beta chain) described here comes from a study of T-cell memory formation after mild COVID-19. Study conclusions and caveats: Clones shrinking between day 15 and 85 showed a balanced CD4/CD8 split, and those that grew later tilted toward CD4+. Chiefly within CM and EM were the contracting CD4+ clones; CD8+ ones were within EMRA.

Turning to this clonotype: Its antigen is as yet unknown.

TCRdb re-called the 5' RACE reads through MiXCR, storing one row per CDR3 protein. This sample yields 150,000 to 200,000 distinct CDR3 sequences, of which around a third are seen a single time; around 11% belongs to the top ten. Trimming stripped 6 bases from V and 1 base from J, with 13 bases between. This CDR3 is 15 amino acids long. Germline V gene sequence: CDR1 MNHNY, CDR2 SVGAGI (reference sequence). The source material was PBMCs or a T cell subset sorted from them (not recorded which). J is TRBJ1-5 and V is TRBV6-6, with D perhaps matching TRBD1 (5 bases). This sequence originates from an adult woman who had mild COVID-19 (a few samples of this study predate the infection). Cell type and time point are not known. CDR3 loop: CASSDKRGSNQPQHF. As DNA, the CDR3 is TGTGCCAGCAGCGACAAGCGGGGGAGCAATCAGCCCCAGCATTTT.